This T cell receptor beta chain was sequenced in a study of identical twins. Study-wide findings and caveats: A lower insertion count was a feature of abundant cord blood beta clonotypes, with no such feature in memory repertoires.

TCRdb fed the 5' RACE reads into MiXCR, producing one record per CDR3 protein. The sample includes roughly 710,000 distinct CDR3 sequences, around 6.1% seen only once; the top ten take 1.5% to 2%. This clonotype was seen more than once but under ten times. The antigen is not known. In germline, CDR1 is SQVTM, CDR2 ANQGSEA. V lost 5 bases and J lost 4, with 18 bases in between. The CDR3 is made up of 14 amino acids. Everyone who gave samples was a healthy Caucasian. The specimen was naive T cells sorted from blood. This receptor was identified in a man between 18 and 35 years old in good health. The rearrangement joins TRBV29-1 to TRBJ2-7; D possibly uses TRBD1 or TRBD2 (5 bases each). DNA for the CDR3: TGCAGCGTTAGAACCCCGGGACGGAAATACGAGCAGTACTTC. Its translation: CSVRTPGRKYEQYF.